This is a list of T cell receptor beta chains from one sample in a study of cytomegalovirus exposure and HLA in healthy donors. TCRdb's copy holds only in-frame clones and misses some; the assay was immunoSEQ multiplex PCR. The sample yields 150,000 to 200,000 clones, 65% to 85% seen once. Sequencing was performed on PBMCs. The receptors derive from a woman between 50 and 59 years old in good health and CMV-seropositive. Each CDR3 is given with its conserved first and last residue. A D gene is named only where the DNA matches it firmly. Rows may omit the clone size; those that give it use once, few, many or a size class.

TRBV10-3	TRBD2	.	TRBJ2-3	CAISEGLAETTDTQYF	TGTGCCATCAGTGAAGGGCTAGCGGAGACCACAGATACGCAGTATTTT
TRBV15	.	.	TRBJ2-2	CATSGPLGRGGRTGELFF	TGTGCCACCAGCGGCCCGCTGGGGCGCGGGGGCCGCACCGGGGAGCTGTTTTTT
TRBV19	.	.	TRBJ2-7	CASSITHRGNYEQYF	TGTGCCAGTAGTATAACCCACAGAGGGAACTACGAGCAGTACTTC
TRBV7-2	TRBD2	.	TRBJ2-1	CASSSYSGSSYNEQFF	TGTGCCAGCAGCTCCTATAGCGGGAGCTCCTACAATGAGCAGTTCTTC
TRBV12-2	.	.	TRBJ1-5	CASRLVEVLDRPNQPQHF	TGTGCAAGTCGCTTAGTAGAGGTTTTGGACAGGCCCAATCAGCCCCAGCATTTT
TRBV7-9	.	many	TRBJ1-5	CASSSSDSSNQPQHF	TGTGCCAGCAGCTCCTCCGACAGCTCTAATCAGCCCCAGCATTTT
TRBV5-6	TRBD1	.	TRBJ1-2	CASSVDRVGGYTF	TGTGCCAGCAGCGTGGACAGGGTCGGGGGCTACACCTTC
TRBV2	TRBD1	.	TRBJ1-5	CASSGGQGRAQPQHF	TGTGCCAGCAGTGGGGGACAGGGGCGGGCTCAGCCCCAGCATTTT
TRBV13	TRBD2	.	TRBJ2-5	CASSAGGPLRGETQYF	TGTGCCAGCAGCGCGGGGGGGCCGTTGCGCGGAGAGACCCAGTACTTC
TRBV5-4	.	.	TRBJ1-1	CASSLDRNTEAFF	TGTGCCAGCAGCCTGGACAGGAACACTGAAGCTTTCTTT
TRBV6-5	.	.	TRBJ1-1	CASTKPGGREAFF	TGTGCCAGCACCAAACCCGGGGGGCGTGAAGCTTTCTTT
TRBV7-2	TRBD2	.	TRBJ2-5	CASSKVASGGETQYF	TGTGCCAGCAGCAAGGTGGCTAGCGGGGGAGAGACCCAGTACTTC
TRBV6-1	TRBD2	.	TRBJ2-4	CASMSREGAKNIQYF	TGTGCCAGCATGAGCAGGGAGGGAGCCAAAAACATTCAGTACTTC
TRBV4-1	.	.	TRBJ1-5	CASSLSREDQPQHF	TGCGCCAGCAGCCTCTCCAGGGAGGATCAGCCCCAGCATTTT
TRBV7-9	.	.	TRBJ2-7	CASSLVLSGEQYF	TGTGCCAGCAGCTTAGTTCTTAGCGGCGAGCAGTACTTC
TRBV5-5	TRBD1	.	TRBJ2-5	CASSFARGSSRETQYF	TGTGCCAGCAGCTTTGCCAGGGGGTCTTCCAGAGAGACCCAGTACTTC
TRBV5-1	TRBD1	.	TRBJ2-7	CASSIQGESYEQYF	TGCGCCAGCTCAATTCAGGGGGAGTCCTACGAGCAGTACTTC
TRBV5-1	.	once	TRBJ2-1	CASSFADSNNEQFF	TGCGCCAGCAGCTTCGCAGACAGCAACAATGAGCAGTTCTTC
TRBV5-1	TRBD1	few	TRBJ2-5	CASSFTTGSEETQYF	TGCGCCAGCAGCTTCACGACAGGGTCGGAGGAGACCCAGTACTTC
TRBV4-1	TRBD1	.	TRBJ1-4	CASSQDSFGRGSSSATNEKLFF	TGCGCCAGCAGCCAAGATTCCTTTGGCAGGGGGTCCTCTTCTGCAACTAATGAAAAACTGTTTTTT
TRBV25-1	.	few	TRBJ2-2	CASSRAGVTGELFF	TGTGCCAGCAGTCGTGCCGGGGTTACCGGGGAGCTGTTTTTT
TRBV7-2	.	.	TRBJ1-3	CASSLVHSGNTIYF	TGTGCCAGCAGTTTAGTTCACTCTGGAAACACCATATATTTT
TRBV19	TRBD1	.	TRBJ1-5	CASSFRGNQPQHF	TGTGCCAGTAGTTTCAGGGGGAATCAGCCCCAGCATTTT
TRBV6-5	TRBD2	.	TRBJ2-2	CASSGLAGTIGELFF	TGTGCCAGCAGCGGACTAGCGGGGACTATCGGGGAGCTGTTTTTT
TRBV19	TRBD1	.	TRBJ1-2	CASTPWTGANYGYTF	TGTGCCAGTACCCCATGGACAGGAGCTAACTATGGCTACACCTTC
TRBV30	.	.	TRBJ1-1	CAWVRRNTEAFF	TGTGCCTGGGTGCGAAGGAACACTGAAGCTTTCTTT
TRBV5-1	TRBD2	few	TRBJ2-1	CASSWEAGGSYNEQFF	TGCGCCAGCAGCTGGGAAGCGGGGGGCTCCTACAATGAGCAGTTCTTC
TRBV2	.	.	TRBJ1-6	CASSESVSPLHF	TGTGCCAGCAGTGAGTCGGTCTCACCCCTCCACTTT
TRBV14	TRBD2	.	TRBJ2-3	CASSQIRLAGGTDTQYF	TGTGCCAGCAGCCAAATCCGCTTAGCGGGGGGGACAGATACGCAGTATTTT
TRBV5-1	.	once	TRBJ2-7	CASSFTGISYEQYF	TGCGCCAGCAGCTTTACCGGGATCTCCTACGAGCAGTACTTC
TRBV5-6	TRBD1	.	TRBJ1-1	CASSYDRGAKAAFF	TGTGCCAGCAGCTATGACAGGGGGGCAAAGGCGGCTTTCTTT
TRBV25-1	.	once	TRBJ1-2	CASSDRRGDYTF	TGTGCCAGCAGTGACAGACGAGGCGACTACACCTTC
TRBV6-5	TRBD1	.	TRBJ1-2	CASSLKRTGDGYTF	TGTGCCAGCAGTTTGAAAAGGACAGGGGATGGCTACACCTTC
TRBV4-1	TRBD1	.	TRBJ2-2	CASSQRQGRTGELFF	TGCGCCAGCAGCCAGAGACAGGGAAGAACCGGGGAGCTGTTTTTT
TRBV7-8	.	.	TRBJ1-3	CASSWGVSSGNTIYF	TGTGCCAGCAGCTGGGGGGTTAGCTCTGGAAACACCATATATTTT
TRBV5-4	.	once	TRBJ2-5	CASSRLGEQGETQYF	TGTGCCAGCAGTCGGCTCGGGGAGCAAGGAGAGACCCAGTACTTC
TRBV7-9	TRBD1	.	TRBJ1-2	CASSHRDRGVGYGYTF	TGTGCCAGCAGCCACCGGGACAGGGGAGTCGGCTATGGCTACACCTTC
TRBV2	.	.	TRBJ1-2	CASGQTNYGYPF	TGTGCCAGCGGGCAGACTAACTATGGCTACCCCTTC
TRBV6-5	.	.	TRBJ1-2	CASSPDLRGGYTF	TGTGCCAGCAGCCCGGACCTTAGGGGTGGCTACACCTTC
TRBV18	TRBD1	few	TRBJ1-2	CASSPFKGQGSGVGYTF	TGTGCCAGCTCACCCTTCAAAGGACAGGGATCCGGTGTAGGCTACACCTTC
TRBV5-6	.	.	TRBJ1-2	CASSQSRANYGYTF	TGTGCCAGCAGCCAATCCAGGGCTAACTATGGCTACACCTTC
TRBV5-4	TRBD2	few	TRBJ2-2	CASSLAWGGAGELFF	TGTGCCAGCAGCTTGGCGTGGGGGGGGGCCGGGGAGCTGTTTTTT
TRBV7-8	TRBD1	once	TRBJ2-4	CASSQPLRTGRNIQYF	TGTGCCAGCAGCCAACCCCTCCGGACAGGGAGAAACATTCAGTACTTC
TRBV19	TRBD1	.	TRBJ2-7	CASSIGQGGYEQYF	TGTGCCAGTAGTATCGGACAGGGGGGTTACGAGCAGTACTTC
TRBV9	.	.	TRBJ2-5	CASSVGGKETQYF	TGTGCCAGCAGCGTTGGGGGCAAAGAGACCCAGTACTTC
TRBV29-1	TRBD1	.	TRBJ1-1	CSIRQGGMNTEAFF	TGCAGCATCCGACAGGGGGGGATGAACACTGAAGCTTTCTTT
TRBV6-1	TRBD1	once	TRBJ2-1	CASSELRDSYNEQFF	TGTGCCAGCAGTGAACTCCGGGACAGCTACAATGAGCAGTTCTTC
TRBV2	.	.	TRBJ1-4	CASSERVPTNEKLFF	TGTGCCAGCAGTGAACGGGTACCAACTAATGAAAAACTGTTTTTT
TRBV6-5	TRBD1	.	TRBJ1-4	CASRFRGVPNEKLFF	TGTGCCAGCAGATTCAGGGGGGTCCCTAATGAAAAACTGTTTTTT
TRBV5-1	TRBD1	.	TRBJ2-7	CASSLTGASAEQYF	TGCGCCAGCAGCTTAACAGGGGCAAGCGCCGAGCAGTACTTC
TRBV5-1	TRBD1	.	TRBJ1-1	CASSLALTGGPEAFF	TGCGCCAGCAGCTTGGCCTTGACAGGGGGTCCTGAAGCTTTCTTT
TRBV5-1	TRBD2	.	TRBJ2-3	CATRETSGNYDTQYF	TGCGCCACCAGGGAGACTAGCGGGAATTACGATACGCAGTATTTT
TRBV7-3	TRBD1	.	TRBJ1-6	CASSSTGGGNSPLHF	TGTGCCAGCAGCTCGACAGGGGGCGGAAATTCACCCCTCCACTTT
TRBV6-1	TRBD1	.	TRBJ2-7	CATLRDRVIHEQYF	TGTGCCACCCTCCGGGACAGGGTTATCCACGAGCAGTACTTC
TRBV5-6	.	.	TRBJ2-5	CASSLLRGLKETQYF	TGTGCCAGCAGCTTGCTACGGGGATTAAAAGAGACCCAGTACTTC
TRBV5-4	TRBD2	once	TRBJ2-3	CASSLSGGNTDTQYF	TGTGCCAGCAGTCTAAGCGGGGGAAACACAGATACGCAGTATTTT
TRBV5-1	.	.	TRBJ1-5	CASSLSPGGNQPQHF	TGCGCCAGCAGCTTGTCCCCCGGAGGCAATCAGCCCCAGCATTTT